Below, one T cell receptor (beta chain) is given with its context. This specimen belongs to a study of blood T cell repertoires in COVID-19. Overall study context: Samples taken during acute and convalescent COVID-19 were collected in the United States, Italy and Spain. PBMCs, B-cell-depleted T cells, or T cells provided the cDNA or gDNA that made up the material.

Sequenced by immunoSEQ multiplex PCR; TCRdb stores in-frame clones only, minus some. The table has approximately 150,000 clones, roughly 88% seen once; the top ten hold around 7.2%. In germline, CDR1 is KGHSH, CDR2 LQKENI. V dropped 5 bases and J dropped 3; count of bases not matched to a gene: 10. This CDR3 has 16 amino acids. The source material was peripheral blood. The chain combines TRBV18 with TRBJ1-5; 7 bases match TRBD1. The TCR was taken from a woman between 45 and 60 years old in a cohort sampled during active or convalescent COVID-19. The CDR3 is CASSSRPGQYNQPQHF. The CDR3 nucleotides are TGTGCCAGCTCATCAAGACCGGGACAGTACAATCAGCCCCAGCATTTT. The full variable domain, rest sourced from reference TRBV18 and TRBJ1-5, is NAGVMQNPRHLVRRRGQEARLRCSPMKGHSHVYWYRQLPEEGLKFMVYLQKENIIDESGMPKERFSAEFPKEGPSILRIQQVVRGDSAAYFCASSSRPGQYNQPQHFGDGTRLSIL.